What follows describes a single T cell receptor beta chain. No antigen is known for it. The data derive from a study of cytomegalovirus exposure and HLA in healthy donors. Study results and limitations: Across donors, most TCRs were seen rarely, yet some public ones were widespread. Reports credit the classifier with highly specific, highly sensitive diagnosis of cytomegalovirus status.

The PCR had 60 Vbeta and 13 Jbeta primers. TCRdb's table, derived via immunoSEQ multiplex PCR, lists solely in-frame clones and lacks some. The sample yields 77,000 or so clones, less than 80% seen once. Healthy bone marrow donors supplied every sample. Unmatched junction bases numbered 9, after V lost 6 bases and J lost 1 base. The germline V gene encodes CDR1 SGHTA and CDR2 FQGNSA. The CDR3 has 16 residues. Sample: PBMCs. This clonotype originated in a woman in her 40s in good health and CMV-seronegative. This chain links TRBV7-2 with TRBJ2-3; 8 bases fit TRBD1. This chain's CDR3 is CASSFTGGRGTDTQYF. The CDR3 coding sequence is TGTGCCAGCAGTTTTACAGGGGGTCGGGGCACAGATACGCAGTATTTT.